Listed below are T cell receptor beta chains from one sample, sequenced in a study of blood T cells in healthy people across ages. Using its own MiXCR run on the 5' RACE reads, TCRdb lists one record per CDR3 protein. Found here are roughly 900,000 distinct CDR3 sequences, 48% of them singletons; the top ten hold about an eighth. The sequencing input was blood. The receptor source for this set is a man younger than 40 in good health. Both conserved end residues are part of each CDR3. Each record gives: V gene, J gene, clone size, D gene, CDR3 DNA, CDR3 protein. A D gene is named only where the DNA matches it firmly. Expanded clones are given a class, and other clones once, few, many or no size at all.

v_call: TRBV20-1; j_call: TRBJ1-2; clone_size: -; d_call: -; cdr3_nt: TGCAGTGCATTGGACGGCTATGGCTACACCTTC; cdr3_aa: CSALDGYGYTF
v_call: TRBV15; j_call: TRBJ2-4; clone_size: -; d_call: TRBD2; cdr3_nt: TGTGCCACCAGCAGAGATCCCACTAGCGGGACGCCGGTAGCCAAAAACATTCAGTACTTC; cdr3_aa: CATSRDPTSGTPVAKNIQYF
v_call: TRBV20-1; j_call: TRBJ2-7; clone_size: -; d_call: -; cdr3_nt: TGCAGTGCTAGAGATAGGAACGCGTACGAGCAGTACTTC; cdr3_aa: CSARDRNAYEQYF
v_call: TRBV25-1; j_call: TRBJ2-3; clone_size: -; d_call: -; cdr3_nt: TGTGCCAGCAGTGCCAAGGGGAATACGCAGTATTTT; cdr3_aa: CASSAKGNTQYF
v_call: TRBV7-9; j_call: TRBJ1-5; clone_size: -; d_call: -; cdr3_nt: TGTGCCAGCAGCTTAGGCGGAGGGGGGATTAGCAATCAGCCCCAGCATTTT; cdr3_aa: CASSLGGGGISNQPQHF
v_call: TRBV15; j_call: TRBJ2-1; clone_size: -; d_call: TRBD2; cdr3_nt: TGTGCCACCAGCCCTGGGGGAGCGGGAGGTCTCAATGAGCAGTTCTTC; cdr3_aa: CATSPGGAGGLNEQFF
v_call: TRBV12-3/TRBV12-4; j_call: TRBJ1-2; clone_size: few; d_call: -; cdr3_nt: TGTGCCAGCAGTTTGGATAGATCAGGGGTCACGGGAAACACCTTC; cdr3_aa: CASSLDRSGVTGNTF
v_call: TRBV15; j_call: TRBJ2-3; clone_size: -; d_call: TRBD1; cdr3_nt: TGTGCCACCAGCAGGGGACAGGGGGCAAGCACAGATACGCAGTATTTT; cdr3_aa: CATSRGQGASTDTQYF
v_call: TRBV6-1; j_call: TRBJ2-7; clone_size: -; d_call: TRBD1; cdr3_nt: TGTGCCAGCAGTGTGGGGACAGGGGTAAATGAGCAGTACTTC; cdr3_aa: CASSVGTGVNEQYF
v_call: TRBV27; j_call: TRBJ1-2; clone_size: -; d_call: TRBD1; cdr3_nt: TGTGCCAGCAGTTTATACCGTCCGGGACAGGGGAATCCTAACTATGGCTACACCTTC; cdr3_aa: CASSLYRPGQGNPNYGYTF
v_call: TRBV6-1; j_call: TRBJ2-7; clone_size: -; d_call: -; cdr3_nt: TGTGCCAGCAGTGAGGCAGATGGGTACGAGCAGTACTTC; cdr3_aa: CASSEADGYEQYF
v_call: TRBV5-1; j_call: TRBJ2-3; clone_size: -; d_call: -; cdr3_nt: TGCGCCAGCAGCCTGGAAGCATACCCTACAGATACGCAGTATTTT; cdr3_aa: CASSLEAYPTDTQYF
v_call: TRBV6-1; j_call: TRBJ1-5; clone_size: -; d_call: -; cdr3_nt: TGTGCCAGCAGTGAAGTTTGGGGGGCGGATCAGCCCCAGCATTTT; cdr3_aa: CASSEVWGADQPQHF
v_call: TRBV20-1; j_call: TRBJ1-2; clone_size: many; d_call: -; cdr3_nt: TGCAGTGCTAGAAACGGGGCGGACTATGGCTACACCTTC; cdr3_aa: CSARNGADYGYTF
v_call: TRBV29-1; j_call: TRBJ1-1; clone_size: -; d_call: -; cdr3_nt: TGCAGCGTTGCTCGAGGGGTGAACACTGAAGCTTTCTTT; cdr3_aa: CSVARGVNTEAFF
v_call: TRBV10-3; j_call: TRBJ2-2; clone_size: -; d_call: -; cdr3_nt: TGTGCCATCAGAGGGTCCGGGGAGCTGTTTTTT; cdr3_aa: CAIRGSGELFF
v_call: TRBV4-2; j_call: TRBJ2-1; clone_size: few; d_call: -; cdr3_nt: TGTGCCAGCAGCCAAGAGATGGCGGGCAATGAGCAGTTCTTC; cdr3_aa: CASSQEMAGNEQFF
v_call: TRBV6-5; j_call: TRBJ2-7; clone_size: -; d_call: -; cdr3_nt: TGTGCCAGCAGTTACTCGCCCGGGGACCCTAGCGAGCAGTACTTC; cdr3_aa: CASSYSPGDPSEQYF
v_call: TRBV9; j_call: TRBJ2-5; clone_size: -; d_call: -; cdr3_nt: TGTGCCAGCAGCGTAAAAACGCTTTTTGGGAAGACCCAGTACTTC; cdr3_aa: CASSVKTLFGKTQYF
v_call: TRBV20-1; j_call: TRBJ2-7; clone_size: -; d_call: TRBD2; cdr3_nt: TGCAGTGCCCTTAATAGCGGGAGGGTGGACGAGCAGAACTTC; cdr3_aa: CSALNSGRVDEQNF
v_call: TRBV4-3; j_call: TRBJ2-1; clone_size: few; d_call: TRBD2; cdr3_nt: TGCGCCAGCAGCCAACCCAGCGGGGGGCACAATGAGCAGTTCTTC; cdr3_aa: CASSQPSGGHNEQFF
v_call: TRBV29-1; j_call: TRBJ2-7; clone_size: -; d_call: TRBD1; cdr3_nt: TGCAGCGTTGAAGGGACAGGGGTCTACGAGCAGTACTTC; cdr3_aa: CSVEGTGVYEQYF
v_call: TRBV20-1; j_call: TRBJ1-6; clone_size: -; d_call: -; cdr3_nt: TGCAGTGCTAGATTGGGGGCGGTTAATTCACCCCTCCACTTT; cdr3_aa: CSARLGAVNSPLHF
v_call: TRBV29-1; j_call: TRBJ2-1; clone_size: -; d_call: TRBD1; cdr3_nt: TGCGGCGTTACGACAGGGGTGAACAATGAGCAGTTCTTC; cdr3_aa: CGVTTGVNNEQFF
v_call: TRBV29-1; j_call: TRBJ2-1; clone_size: -; d_call: TRBD2; cdr3_nt: TGCAGCGTTGAAGATGCGGCGGGGGGCCTCGCTTCCCTGTACAATGAGCAGTTCTTC; cdr3_aa: CSVEDAAGGLASLYNEQFF
v_call: TRBV4-1; j_call: TRBJ2-7; clone_size: -; d_call: -; cdr3_nt: TGCGCCAGCAGCCAAGCAGAAGGTAACGAGCAGTACTTC; cdr3_aa: CASSQAEGNEQYF
v_call: TRBV3-1; j_call: TRBJ2-1; clone_size: -; d_call: TRBD2; cdr3_nt: TGTGCCAGCAGCCAGGCCAGCGGGGGGGCCTCCTACAATGAGCAGTTCTTC; cdr3_aa: CASSQASGGASYNEQFF
v_call: TRBV28; j_call: TRBJ1-4; clone_size: -; d_call: -; cdr3_nt: TGTGCCAGCAAACCAGCAAGCAGTAATGAAAAACTGTTTTTT; cdr3_aa: CASKPASSNEKLFF
v_call: TRBV6-2/TRBV6-3; j_call: TRBJ1-2; clone_size: -; d_call: TRBD1; cdr3_nt: TGTGCCAGTACTACGGCCAGGGGGAACTATGGCTACACCTTC; cdr3_aa: CASTTARGNYGYTF
v_call: TRBV10-3; j_call: TRBJ1-1; clone_size: -; d_call: TRBD1; cdr3_nt: TGTGCCATTAGGACAGGGGGAGGAGGGTCTGAAGCTTTCTTT; cdr3_aa: CAIRTGGGGSEAFF
v_call: TRBV12-3/TRBV12-4; j_call: TRBJ1-1; clone_size: -; d_call: -; cdr3_nt: TGTGCCAGCAGTCCCCCCGGGGGGTCTAGTGAAGCTTTCTTT; cdr3_aa: CASSPPGGSSEAFF
v_call: TRBV12-3/TRBV12-4; j_call: TRBJ2-7; clone_size: -; d_call: TRBD1; cdr3_nt: TGTGCCAGCTCTGTACAGGGGATCACCTACGAGCAGTACTTC; cdr3_aa: CASSVQGITYEQYF
v_call: TRBV7-8; j_call: TRBJ2-4; clone_size: few; d_call: -; cdr3_nt: TGTGCCAGCAGCTTAGCGCCTCAGACCGCCTTAACCAAAAACATTCAGTACTTC; cdr3_aa: CASSLAPQTALTKNIQYF
v_call: TRBV5-1; j_call: TRBJ1-6; clone_size: -; d_call: TRBD1; cdr3_nt: TGCGCCAGCAGCTTGGGACAACAGGGGTTAAATTCACCCCTCCACTTT; cdr3_aa: CASSLGQQGLNSPLHF
v_call: TRBV6-5; j_call: TRBJ2-3; clone_size: few; d_call: -; cdr3_nt: TGTGCCAGCAGTTACGAGTCTACAGATACGCAGTATTTT; cdr3_aa: CASSYESTDTQYF
v_call: TRBV9; j_call: TRBJ2-1; clone_size: -; d_call: TRBD2; cdr3_nt: TGTGCCAGCAGCGTAGATCTAGCGGGGGGCTACAATGAGCAGTTCTTC; cdr3_aa: CASSVDLAGGYNEQFF
v_call: TRBV3-1; j_call: TRBJ2-4; clone_size: -; d_call: -; cdr3_nt: TGTGCCAGCAGCCCCTCCCAGGGAAACATTCAGTACTTC; cdr3_aa: CASSPSQGNIQYF
v_call: TRBV20-1; j_call: TRBJ2-7; clone_size: -; d_call: -; cdr3_nt: TGCAGTGCTAGGCCCCAAGGCGGGGACTCCTACGAGCAGTACTTC; cdr3_aa: CSARPQGGDSYEQYF
v_call: TRBV4-2; j_call: TRBJ2-1; clone_size: -; d_call: -; cdr3_nt: TGTGCCAGCAGCCAAGAATTGGAAAGCTCCTACAATGAGCAGTTCTTC; cdr3_aa: CASSQELESSYNEQFF
v_call: TRBV10-3; j_call: TRBJ2-5; clone_size: -; d_call: TRBD2; cdr3_nt: TGTGCCATCGGACTAGCTCAGGAGACCCAGTACTTC; cdr3_aa: CAIGLAQETQYF
v_call: TRBV27; j_call: TRBJ2-1; clone_size: few; d_call: -; cdr3_nt: TGTGCCAGCAGTTTAGGGGGGAAGGGAAATGAGCAGTTCTTC; cdr3_aa: CASSLGGKGNEQFF
v_call: TRBV29-1; j_call: TRBJ2-5; clone_size: -; d_call: -; cdr3_nt: TGCAGCGTTTATGGGACGGACAAGGAGGAGACCCAGTACTTC; cdr3_aa: CSVYGTDKEETQYF